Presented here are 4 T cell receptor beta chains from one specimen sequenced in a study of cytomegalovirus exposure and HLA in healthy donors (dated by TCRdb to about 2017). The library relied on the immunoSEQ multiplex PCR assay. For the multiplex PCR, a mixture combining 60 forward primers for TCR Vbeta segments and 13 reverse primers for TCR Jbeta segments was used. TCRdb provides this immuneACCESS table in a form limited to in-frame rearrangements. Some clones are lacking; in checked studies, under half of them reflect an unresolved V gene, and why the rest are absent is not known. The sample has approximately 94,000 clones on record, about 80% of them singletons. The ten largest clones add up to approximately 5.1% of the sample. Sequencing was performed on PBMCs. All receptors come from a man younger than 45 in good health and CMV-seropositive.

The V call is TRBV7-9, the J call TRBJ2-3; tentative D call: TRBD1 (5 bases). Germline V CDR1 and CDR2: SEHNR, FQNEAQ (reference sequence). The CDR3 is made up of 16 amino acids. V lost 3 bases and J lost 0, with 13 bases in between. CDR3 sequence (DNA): TGTGCCAGCAGCTTCGACACCCAGGGAAGCACAGATACGCAGTATTTT. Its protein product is CASSFDTQGSTDTQYF. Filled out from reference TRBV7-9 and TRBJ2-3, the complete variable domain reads DTGVSQNPRHKITKRGQNVTFRCDPISEHNRLYWYRQTLGQGPEFLTYFQNEAQLEKSRLLSDRFSAERPKGSFSTLEIQRTEQGDSAMYLCASSFDTQGSTDTQYFGPGTRLTVL.

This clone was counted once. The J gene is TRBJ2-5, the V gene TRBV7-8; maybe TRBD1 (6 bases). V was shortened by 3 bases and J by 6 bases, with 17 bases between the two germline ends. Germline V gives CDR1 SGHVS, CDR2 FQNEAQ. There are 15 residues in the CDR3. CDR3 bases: TGTGCCAGCAGCTTCGACAGGTTTGGAGTAAAGACCCAGTACTTC. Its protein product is CASSFDRFGVKTQYF.

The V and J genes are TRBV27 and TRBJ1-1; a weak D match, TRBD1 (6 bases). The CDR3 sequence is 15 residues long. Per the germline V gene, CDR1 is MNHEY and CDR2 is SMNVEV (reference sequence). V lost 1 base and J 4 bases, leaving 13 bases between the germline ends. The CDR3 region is CASSLWGQSRTEAFF. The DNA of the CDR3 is TGTGCCAGCAGTTTATGGGGACAATCACGCACTGAAGCTTTCTTT.

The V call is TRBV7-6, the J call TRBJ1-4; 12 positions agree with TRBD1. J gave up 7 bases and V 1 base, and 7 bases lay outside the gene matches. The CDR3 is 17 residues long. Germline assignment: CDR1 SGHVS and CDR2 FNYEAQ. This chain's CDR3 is CASSLVMGQGAGEKLFF. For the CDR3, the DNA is TGTGCCAGCAGCTTAGTGATGGGACAGGGGGCAGGTGAAAAACTGTTTTTT.